This entry concerns a single T cell receptor beta chain. As yet, its antigen is unknown. TCRdb re-called the 5' RACE reads; one entry per CDR3 protein, DNA not given. Seen in this sample are 330,000 or so distinct CDR3 sequences; the ten most common clones hold around 2%. This sample stems from a study of monozygotic twins with inflammatory bowel disease. The CDR3 covers 15 residues. CDR1 is GTSNPN and CDR2 is SVGIG in the germline V gene (reference sequence). Study outcomes and limitations: Varying immunosuppressive regimens may have increased patient repertoire variability.

This receptor was obtained from a human donor with ulcerative colitis or Crohn's disease, or a healthy co-twin of an affected twin (not recorded which). The J gene is TRBJ2-7, the V gene TRBV30; the D call of TRBD2 rests on TCRdb alone, since no DNA is present to check it. The sample consisted of blood. The CDR3 loop reads CAWSRGGGSSYEQYF.